A single T cell receptor beta chain is shown here with its context. Its antigen remains unknown. Sequencing used immunoSEQ multiplex PCR; TCRdb keeps in-frame clones, though not all of them. The sample includes 10,000 or so clones, about 90% of them seen just once. This sample is drawn from a study of T cells in localized non-small cell lung cancer. Study results and limitations: Paired adjacent lung recovered a median around 60 of the top 100 tumor clones. Owing to sequencing of a solitary tumor region, heterogeneity cannot be discounted.

The sample here was peripheral blood, taken before any cancer treatment. This receptor was taken from a woman aged 40-69 years with stage I squamous cell lung carcinoma.

The CDR3: CASSFGGHAGNTIYF. The DNA of the CDR3 is TGTGCCAGTAGTTTTGGGGGTCACGCTGGAAACACCATATATTTT. The chain uses TRBV19 and TRBJ1-3; D is possibly TRBD1 (5 bases). CDR3 length: 15 amino acids. CDR1 is LNHDA, CDR2 SQIVND, per germline (reference sequence). Trimming left V 5 bases short and J 2 bases short, with 13 bases between.